This entry lists 13 T cell receptor beta chains sequenced from one sample in a study of regulatory T cells in long-lasting Graves disease. Building the TCR beta libraries relied on iRepertoire HTBI primers, and CDR3 regions underwent Arm-PCR. TCRdb itself ran the multiplex PCR reads through MiXCR, one entry per CDR3 protein. The sample consists of roughly 420,000 distinct CDR3 sequences, about 15% of them appearing once. The time point was: newly diagnosed GD, antithyroid drugs for less than 3 months. The authors made the TCR library using RNA they extracted from PBMCs. The same specimen was also included in a second study, on T cells in Graves' hyperthyroidism and ophthalmopathy.

Material: peripheral blood mononuclear cells (PBMCs), obtained at new diagnosis, from a patient treated with antithyroid drugs. Every receptor here comes from a woman in her 50s with Graves disease.

The J gene is TRBJ1-4, the V gene TRBV7-2; 7 nucleotides line up with TRBD1. Germline assignment: CDR1 SGHTA and CDR2 FQGNSA. CDR3 length: 19 amino acids. V was pared by 5 bases and J by 0 bases, with 15 bases of the junction left unmatched. The DNA of the CDR3 is TGTGCCAGCAGCCTGGGCCGGCAGGGGGGGAGTTCAACTAATGAAAAACTGTTTTTT. This encodes CASSLGRQGGSSTNEKLFF.

The rearrangement joins TRBV6-1 to TRBJ2-1; 7 bases are a match to TRBD2. Germline lookup yields CDR1 MNHNS and CDR2 SASEGT. There are 15 residues in the CDR3. V lost 7 bases, J lost 7 bases, and 13 bases stayed unmatched. CDR3 sequence reads: CASTNLIGTTNEQFF. The CDR3 DNA is TGTGCCAGCACCAACCTTATAGGGACTACGAATGAGCAGTTCTTC.

The V gene is TRBV19, the J gene TRBJ2-2; TRBD1 matches at 7 bases. Germline V gene data show CDR1 as LNHDA and CDR2 as SQIVND (reference sequence). The V gene end was trimmed by 10 bases and the J gene end by 2 bases; junction bases not matched to a gene: 13. The CDR3 runs to 16 residues. The CDR3 loop is CATNPKQGYNTGELFF. The CDR3 DNA follows: TGTGCCACCAACCCCAAACAGGGGTACAACACCGGGGAGCTGTTTTTT.

This clonotype showed up many times. The chain employs TRBV7-3 and TRBJ2-1; 10 nucleotides match TRBD2. The CDR3 is 17 amino acids. V was clipped by 4 bases and J by 4 bases; unmatched bases: 10. CDR1 and CDR2 from the germline V gene are SGHTA and FQGTGA. In DNA form, the CDR3 reads TGTGCCAGCAGCTCGACGGGGCTAGCGGGAGCTTACAATGAGCAGTTCTTC. Its protein product is CASSSTGLAGAYNEQFF.

This clonotype was seen more than once but under ten times. The chain has TRBV6-8 and TRBJ2-1; 10 nucleotides align to TRBD2. V was clipped by 0 bases and J by 6 bases; unmatched bases: 11. This CDR3 is 18 amino acids long. CDR1 is MNHGY and CDR2 is SAAAGT in the germline V gene. CDR3 in amino acids: CASSYSSRGLARPNEQFF. In DNA form, the CDR3 reads TGTGCCAGCAGTTACTCATCCCGGGGACTAGCGAGACCCAATGAGCAGTTCTTC.

In its sample, this clonotype was seen many times. The CDR3 region is CASSYPLAGGSPGYNEQFF. CDR3 nucleotide sequence: TGTGCCAGCAGCTACCCCTTAGCGGGAGGCAGCCCGGGATACAATGAGCAGTTCTTC. V gene TRBV7-3 combines with J gene TRBJ2-1; 10 bases are a match to TRBD2. V was pared by 4 bases and J by 4 bases, with 16 bases of the junction left unmatched. CDR3 length equals 19 residues. The germline V gene encodes CDR1 SGHTA and CDR2 FQGTGA. Drawing the rest from reference TRBV7-3 and TRBJ2-1, the complete variable domain is GAGVSQTPSNKVTEKGKYVELRCDPISGHTALYWYRQSLGQGPEFLIYFQGTGAADDSGLPNDRFFAVRPEGSVSTLKIQRTERGDSAVYLCASSYPLAGGSPGYNEQFFGPGTRLTVL.

This clonotype has only a few counts. This may come from a read error, since a much larger clone is one base off. The chain is built from TRBV7-9 and TRBJ2-2, with TRBD1 matching over 8 bases. The V and J ends lost 5 bases and 5 bases, in that order; junction bases with no gene match: 10. The CDR3 sequence is 16 residues long. The germline gives CDR1 SEHNR, CDR2 FQNEAQ (reference sequence). The CDR3 is CASSPFQGARTGELFF. CDR3 DNA sequence: TGTGCCAGCAGCCCCTTTCAGGGGGCGCGGACCGGGGAGCTGTTTTTT.

At least ten counts were recorded for this clonotype. The chain uses TRBV12-5 and TRBJ2-7; TRBD1 matches 7 bases. Losses at the gene ends were 5 bases for V and 4 bases for J; bases not matched to a gene: 14. The CDR3 spans 16 residues. The germline CDR1 and CDR2 sequences are LGHNT and FRNRAP. In DNA form, the CDR3 reads TGTGCTAGTGGTCCGACTTTACCGGGACAGAGATACGAGCAGTACTTC. Protein: CASGPTLPGQRYEQYF.

The chain recombines TRBV7-3 with TRBJ2-3; 16 nucleotides line up with TRBD2. The CDR3 totals 20 residues. Trimming at V came to 5 bases and at J to 5 bases, leaving 16 bases not matched to a gene. Per the germline V gene, CDR1 is SGHTA and CDR2 is FQGTGA. The CDR3 region is CASSMSGTSGRAITGDTQYF. For the CDR3, the DNA is TGTGCCAGCAGCATGTCCGGGACTAGCGGGAGGGCCATTACAGGAGATACGCAGTATTTT.

A few counts support this clonotype. V is TRBV9 and J is TRBJ1-5; D gene uncertain. CDR3 size: 14 residues. V lost 3 bases and J 2 bases, leaving 9 bases between the germline ends. Germline loops: CDR1 SGDLS, CDR2 YYNGEE. CDR3 amino acids: CASSGDQGNQPQHF. CDR3 nucleotide sequence: TGTGCCAGCAGCGGAGACCAGGGCAATCAGCCCCAGCATTTT.

This clonotype appeared many times. The chain joins TRBV7-9 to TRBJ2-4, with 7 positions matching TRBD1. V shed 2 bases, J shed 7 bases, and the junction held 5 bases outside the gene matches. Germline V gene sequence: CDR1 SEHNR, CDR2 FQNEAQ (reference sequence). CDR3 length: 14 residues. CDR3 amino acids: CASSLPGRGNIQYF. The CDR3 DNA reads TGTGCCAGCAGCTTACCGGGCAGGGGGAACATTCAGTACTTC.

Ten or more counts support this clonotype. This chain uses TRBV2 with TRBJ2-5; D possibly corresponds to TRBD1 (5 bases). The CDR3 is 14 amino acids. V was cut by 7 bases and J by 0 bases, with 12 bases left in between. Germline loops: CDR1 SNHLY, CDR2 FYNNEI. The CDR3, as DNA: TGTGCCAGCACTGAGGTGACAGACCAAGAGACCCAGTACTTC. It yields the protein CASTEVTDQETQYF.

This clonotype was observed many times. V gene TRBV18 combines with J gene TRBJ2-7, with D perhaps assigned TRBD1 or TRBD2 (5 bases each). There are 15 residues in the CDR3. Germline lookup yields CDR1 KGHSH and CDR2 LQKENI. Trimming cost V 2 bases and J 7 bases, with 18 bases left between them. The DNA of the CDR3 is TGTGCCAGCTCACCAGGGACCCTGGGGACGGGGGAGCAGTACTTC. This translates into CASSPGTLGTGEQYF.